The present TCR beta chain was sequenced within a study of cytomegalovirus exposure and HLA in healthy donors. About the research overall: Researchers previously reported finding 90 million to 130 million unique TCR beta sequences from about 200 million T cells. Study observations and caveats: An assumption of roughly uniform sequencing depth across donors underlay the presence/absence analyses. Only CMV serostatus was available as immune exposure information.

With respect to this clone: Its antigen is not known.

Germline CDR1 and CDR2: MNHNY and SVGAGI (reference sequence). CDR3 length equals 14 residues. After removal of 6 bases from V and 5 bases from J, the junction contained 10 bases not matched to a gene. PCR was performed using 60 Vbeta and 13 Jbeta primers. The method was immunoSEQ multiplex PCR; TCRdb's version includes in-frame clones alone and lacks a portion of them. Among 100,000 to 120,000 clones, 75% to 85% were seen once, and the ten largest hold 6.1%. Sequenced: PBMCs. V and J are TRBV6-6 and TRBJ2-7; 7 bases fit TRBD1. The TCR sequence derives from a man between 18 and 35 years old in good health and CMV-seronegative. CDR3 DNA: TGTGCCAGCAGGGAACAGGGGATTTACCACGAGCAGTACTTC. Translating gives CASREQGIYHEQYF.